This TCR beta chain originates from a study of blood T cell repertoires in COVID-19. CDR1 SGHTA and CDR2 FQGNSA come from the germline V gene. V shed 3 bases and J 2 bases; nucleotides not matched to a gene: 3. The length of the CDR3 is 15 residues. Method: immunoSEQ multiplex PCR; TCRdb's copy keeps in-frame clones and lacks some. Altogether 200,000 to 250,000 clones are present, roughly 85% being singletons, with the ten largest covering approximately 2.3%. The rearrangement uses TRBV7-2 and TRBJ2-7, with 11 bases fitting TRBD2. What was sequenced was peripheral blood. The receptor's source is a woman in her 70s with COVID-19, enrolled during active disease. CDR3 nucleotide sequence: TGTGCCAGCAGCTTTAGCGGGAGGGGTCCCTACGAGCAGTACTTC. It translates to CASSFSGRGPYEQYF.